These 18 T cell receptor beta chains were all obtained from the same sample, sequenced in a study of blood T cell repertoires in COVID-19. The repertoire was sequenced with immunoSEQ multiplex PCR; TCRdb's copy has only in-frame clones and lacks some. The data show some 240,000 clones, roughly 88% seen once. Sample: peripheral blood. The receptors stem from a man aged 50-60 years with active or convalescent COVID-19.

The chain carries TRBV18 and TRBJ1-5, with D unclear. Trimming removed 3 bases at V and 4 bases at J, with 10 bases between. Germline V gives CDR1 KGHSH, CDR2 LQKENI. The CDR3 runs 14 residues. CDR3 protein: CASSPSDGNQPQHF. The CDR3 coding sequence is TGTGCCAGCTCACCTTCTGACGGGAATCAGCCCCAGCATTTT.

In its sample, this clone was seen a few times. The CDR3 sequence is CASSLTQGQETQYF. The CDR3 nucleotides are TGTGCCAGCAGCTTAACACAGGGGCAAGAGACCCAGTACTTC. V gene TRBV7-9 combines with J gene TRBJ2-5, with 7 bases identical to TRBD1. The J segment lost 2 bases and the V segment lost 2 bases, leaving 2 bases of the junction unmatched. Germline V gives CDR1 SEHNR, CDR2 FQNEAQ (reference sequence). This CDR3 contains 14 residues.

The chain recombines TRBV5-4 with TRBJ1-6; possibly TRBD1 for D (5 bases). This CDR3 has 15 residues. Looked up from germline, CDR1 is SGHNT and CDR2 is YYREEE (reference sequence). V lost 2 bases and J lost 9, with 15 bases in between. CDR3 residues: CASSLRGQGGSPLHF. In DNA, the CDR3 is TGTGCCAGCAGCTTAAGGGGCCAGGGTGGTTCACCCCTCCACTTT.

The rearrangement joins TRBV2 to TRBJ2-5; TRBD1 might be the D (6 bases). From germline, CDR1 is SNHLY and CDR2 FYNNEI. The CDR3 is 16 amino acids. V was trimmed by 6 bases and J by 0 bases, leaving 17 bases between them. CDR3: CASRYKTGSYQETQYF. In DNA, the CDR3 is TGTGCCAGCAGATATAAGACAGGATCGTACCAAGAGACCCAGTACTTC.

V gene TRBV5-1 combines with J gene TRBJ2-5, with D hard to call. The ends were cut back, 2 bases at V and 5 bases at J, with 4 bases in the middle. The CDR3 sequence is 11 residues long. The germline V gene encodes CDR1 SGHRS and CDR2 YFSETQ. CDR3 sequence reads: CASSFSETQYF. In DNA, the CDR3 is TGCGCCAGCAGCTTTTCGGAGACCCAGTACTTC.

This clone has just one count. The chain joins TRBV28 to TRBJ1-5, with unresolved D. Germline V gives CDR1 MDHEN, CDR2 SYDVKM. Trimming took off 2 bases at V and 2 bases at J, with 13 bases between the two ends. CDR3 length: 16 amino acids. The CDR3 spells CASSLRGPLGNQPQHF. CDR3 nucleotides: TGTGCCAGCAGTTTACGGGGTCCTTTGGGCAATCAGCCCCAGCATTTT.

This chain uses TRBV5-4 with TRBJ2-3, with 12 bases that match TRBD2. The CDR3 sequence is 20 residues long. The germline CDR1 and CDR2 sequences are SGHNT and YYREEE (reference sequence). Trimming at V came to 1 base and at J to 0 bases, leaving 12 bases not matched to a gene. Written as DNA, the CDR3 is TGTGCCAGCAGCTTGTTGATACTAGCGGGAGGCAGATCTAGCACAGATACGCAGTATTTT. Its translation: CASSLLILAGGRSSTDTQYF.

This clone was counted a few times. The rearrangement links TRBV2 to TRBJ2-3; 10 nucleotides line up with TRBD2. This CDR3 has 15 amino acids. The V and J ends lost 7 bases and 4 bases, in that order; junction bases with no gene match: 8. CDR1 and CDR2 (germline): SNHLY, FYNNEI. CDR3: CASNIAGGGADTQYF. In DNA form, the CDR3 reads TGTGCCAGCAACATAGCGGGAGGTGGCGCAGATACGCAGTATTTT. Filled out from reference TRBV2 and TRBJ2-3, the complete variable domain reads EPEVTQTPSHQVTQMGQEVILRCVPISNHLYFYWYRQILGQKVEFLVSFYNNEISEKSEIFDDQFSVERPDGSNFTLKIRSTKLEDSAMYFCASNIAGGGADTQYFGPGTRLTVL.

The CDR3 sequence is CTSSHPVAGANVLTF. CDR3 coding DNA: TGCACCAGCAGCCATCCAGTCGCTGGGGCCAACGTCCTGACTTTC. The chain employs TRBV1 and TRBJ2-6; the table assigns TRBD1, which was not confirmed against the DNA. TRBV1 is a known pseudogene. The CDR3 runs to 15 residues.

This chain connects TRBV11-2 to TRBJ1-6, with D hard to call. Trimming stripped 2 bases from V and 0 bases from J, with 8 bases between. Germline-derived CDR1 and CDR2 are SGHAT and FQNNGV. This CDR3 region has 16 residues. The CDR3 region has the DNA TGTGCCAGCAGCTTAATCGCGAGCTCCTATAATTCACCCCTCCACTTT. It is translated as CASSLIASSYNSPLHF.

The V and J genes are TRBV2 and TRBJ2-1; 7 nucleotides match TRBD2. The CDR3 consists of 15 residues. J lost 3 bases, V lost 4 bases, and 6 bases had no gene match. CDR1 is SNHLY, CDR2 FYNNEI, per germline. This CDR3 reads CASSVWAGDYNEQFF. DNA of the CDR3: TGTGCCAGCAGTGTGTGGGCGGGAGACTACAATGAGCAGTTCTTC. The entire variable domain, with the rest obtained from reference TRBV2 and TRBJ2-1, is as follows: EPEVTQTPSHQVTQMGQEVILRCVPISNHLYFYWYRQILGQKVEFLVSFYNNEISEKSEIFDDQFSVERPDGSNFTLKIRSTKLEDSAMYFCASSVWAGDYNEQFFGPGTRLTVL.

CDR3 DNA: TGTGCCAGCAGCGGAACGGGTCTTGAAGCTTTCTTT. It encodes CASSGTGLEAFF. This chain uses TRBV5-6 with TRBJ1-1; D call uncertain. CDR1 SGHDT and CDR2 YYEEEE come from the germline V gene. This CDR3 has 12 residues. Trimming shortened V by 4 bases and J by 7 bases, and 11 bases separated the two germline ends.

The chain joins TRBV5-6 to TRBJ1-2; D unresolved. The CDR3 runs 15 residues. V was clipped by 3 bases and J by 4 bases, with 16 bases between them. The germline V gene has CDR1 SGHDT and CDR2 YYEEEE. CDR3 nucleotides: TGTGCCAGCAGCTACATCTCCGCGGCGATCTATGGCTACACCTTC. Its translation: CASSYISAAIYGYTF.

This clone was picked up a small number of times. V and J are TRBV5-1 and TRBJ1-2; unclear D gene. The V end was cut by 0 bases, the J end by 4 bases, with 10 bases between. CDR1 and CDR2 (germline): SGHRS, YFSETQ. The CDR3 length is 14 residues. As DNA, the CDR3 is TGCGCCAGCAGCTTGGGTGGCGGCTTCTATGGCTACACCTTC. It translates to CASSLGGGFYGYTF.

This chain connects TRBV24-1 to TRBJ2-1; perhaps TRBD2 as D (6 bases). V gave up 4 bases and J gave up 2 bases, with 14 bases separating them. This CDR3 has 16 amino acids. Germline lookup yields CDR1 KGHDR and CDR2 SFDVKD. Here the CDR3 DNA reads TGTGCCACCAGTGACCCTAACGGGAGAACCTACAATGAGCAGTTCTTC. This sequence encodes CATSDPNGRTYNEQFF.

The chain uses TRBV28 and TRBJ2-7, with 8 bases identical to TRBD2. Germline CDR1 reads MDHEN; CDR2 reads SYDVKM. Unmatched junction bases numbered 13, after V lost 4 bases and J lost 2 bases. The CDR3 length is 17 residues. The CDR3 loop reads CASSSLAGTRGTYEQYF. CDR3 bases: TGTGCCAGCAGTTCCCTCGCGGGGACTAGAGGGACCTACGAGCAGTACTTC.

CDR3 nucleotides: TGTGCCAGCAGTCAGCCAGGGAGGGGGGGAGAGACCCAGTACTTC. Translated, it gives CASSQPGRGGETQYF. The chain uses TRBV28 and TRBJ2-5; perhaps TRBD2 as D (7 bases). V was cut by 5 bases and J by 4 bases, with 17 bases left in between. Germline CDR1 MDHEN, CDR2 SYDVKM. The CDR3 has 15 amino acids.

This clone was seen once. The chain joins TRBV11-2 to TRBJ2-1, with a possible D match to TRBD1 (5 bases). This CDR3 has 16 amino acids. V dropped 4 bases and J dropped 4 bases, with 17 bases sitting between them. Germline CDR1 is SGHAT and CDR2 is FQNNGV. The CDR3 protein is CASSSWTLEPYNEQFF. The CDR3 nucleotides read TGTGCCAGCAGCTCGTGGACACTCGAACCGTACAATGAGCAGTTCTTC.